The following is a TCR beta chain sequence with its context. These data belong to a study of T cells after posttransplantation cyclophosphamide. This table comes from immunoSEQ multiplex PCR, and its TCRdb copy is limited to in-frame clones, with some not included. The table shows about 12,000 clones, with around 2% occurring only once. Cyclophosphamide on days +3 and +4 followed busulfan-fludarabine conditioning and a marrow graft. This CDR3 is built from 16 residues. Germline CDR1 SEHNR, CDR2 FQNEAQ (reference sequence). V lost 5 bases to trimming and J lost 2 bases; unmatched junction nucleotides: 4.

The sequence came from a male patient aged 25-45 years who received an allogeneic stem cell transplant from a related donor, was CMV-positive, and had no GVHD. Some T cells may trace back to the graft donor. The sequenced sample was PBMCs, obtained after allogeneic stem cell transplant with posttransplant cyclophosphamide. The V gene is TRBV7-9, the J gene TRBJ2-3; 13 nucleotides agree with TRBD2. The DNA for the CDR3 is TGTGCCAGCAGCACCGGACTAGCGGGAGACACAGATACGCAGTATTTT. Translated, it gives CASSTGLAGDTDTQYF.